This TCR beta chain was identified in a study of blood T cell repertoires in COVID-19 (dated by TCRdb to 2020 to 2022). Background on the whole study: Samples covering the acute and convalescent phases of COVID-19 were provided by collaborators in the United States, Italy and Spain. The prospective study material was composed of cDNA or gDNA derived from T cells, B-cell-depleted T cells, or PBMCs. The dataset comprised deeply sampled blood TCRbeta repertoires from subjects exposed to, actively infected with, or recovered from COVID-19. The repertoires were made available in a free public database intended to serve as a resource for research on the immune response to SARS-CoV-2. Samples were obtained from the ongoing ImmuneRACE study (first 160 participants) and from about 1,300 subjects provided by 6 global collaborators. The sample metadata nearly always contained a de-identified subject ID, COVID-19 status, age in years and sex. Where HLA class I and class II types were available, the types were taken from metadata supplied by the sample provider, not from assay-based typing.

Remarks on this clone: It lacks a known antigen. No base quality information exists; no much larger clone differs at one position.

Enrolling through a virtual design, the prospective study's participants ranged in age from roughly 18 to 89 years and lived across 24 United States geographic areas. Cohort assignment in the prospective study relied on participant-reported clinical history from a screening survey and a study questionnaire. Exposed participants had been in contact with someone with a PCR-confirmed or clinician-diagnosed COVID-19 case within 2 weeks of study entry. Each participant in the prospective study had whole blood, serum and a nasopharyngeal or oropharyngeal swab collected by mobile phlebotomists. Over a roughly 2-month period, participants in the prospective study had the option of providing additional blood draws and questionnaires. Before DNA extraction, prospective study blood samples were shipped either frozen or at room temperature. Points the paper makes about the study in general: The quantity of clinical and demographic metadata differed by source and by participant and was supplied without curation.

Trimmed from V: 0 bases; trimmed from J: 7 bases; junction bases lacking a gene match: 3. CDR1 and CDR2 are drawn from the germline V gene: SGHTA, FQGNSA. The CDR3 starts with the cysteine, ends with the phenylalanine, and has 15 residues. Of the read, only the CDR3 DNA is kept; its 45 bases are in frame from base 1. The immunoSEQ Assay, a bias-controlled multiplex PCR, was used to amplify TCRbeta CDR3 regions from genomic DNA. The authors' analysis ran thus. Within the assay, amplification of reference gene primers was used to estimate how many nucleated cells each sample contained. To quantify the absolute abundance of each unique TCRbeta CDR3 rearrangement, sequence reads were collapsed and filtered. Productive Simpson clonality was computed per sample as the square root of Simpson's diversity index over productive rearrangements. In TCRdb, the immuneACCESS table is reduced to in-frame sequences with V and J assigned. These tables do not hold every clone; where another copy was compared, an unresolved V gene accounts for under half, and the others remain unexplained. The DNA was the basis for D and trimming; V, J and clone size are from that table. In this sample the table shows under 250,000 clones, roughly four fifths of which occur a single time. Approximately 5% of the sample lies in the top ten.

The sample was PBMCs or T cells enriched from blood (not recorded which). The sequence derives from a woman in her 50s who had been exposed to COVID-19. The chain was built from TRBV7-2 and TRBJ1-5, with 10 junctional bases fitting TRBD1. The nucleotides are TGTGCCAGCAGCTTAGCGTGGGGACAGGGGCAGCCCCAGCATTTT. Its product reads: CASSLAWGQGQPQHF. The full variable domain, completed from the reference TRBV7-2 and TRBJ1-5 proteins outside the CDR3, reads GAGVSQSPSNKVTEKGKDVELRCDPISGHTALYWYRQSLGQGLEFLIYFQGNSAPDKSGLPSDRFSAERTGGSVSTLTIQRTQQEDSAVYLCASSLAWGQGQPQHFGDGTRLSIL.